What follows describes a single T cell receptor beta chain. The specificity of this receptor is unknown. Base qualities are missing; no much larger clone stands one base away. The donors were under 40 Caucasian individuals from Russia, aged about 6 to 100 years, who were systemically healthy. Roughly 11 milliliters of peripheral blood were drawn from each donor into EDTA-treated Vacutainer tubes. PBMCs were isolated by Ficoll-Paque density-gradient centrifugation, with at least 7 million obtained per sample. Trizol reagent was used to extract total RNA from PBMCs, with at least 6 micrograms per sample. Naive CD45RAhigh/CD27high T cell percentages were measured by flow cytometry on a PBMC aliquot from every donor. The data were obtained in a study of blood T cells in healthy people across ages (dated by TCRdb to between 2015 and 2016). Some background on the complete study: In model experiments, template switching captured roughly one uniquely barcoded TCR beta cDNA molecule for every two T cells. Using deep sequencing normalized with unique cDNA molecular identifiers, the study measured how TCR beta repertoire diversity changes with age. The donors were split into four age groups: young (average 16 years), middle-aged (around 40), aged (more than 60) and long-lived (roughly 77). To avoid experimental bias, donors of different ages were randomly spread across the sequencing lanes. Using the same blood draw, the study looked at two additional independent replicas of 1 million unique cDNA reads for two donors, one aged 18 to 30 and the other aged 80 or older. Overall study outcomes, separate from this receptor: Compared with the aged group, the long-lived group had more naive CD4+ T cells, fewer expanded clones and increased TCR diversity, suggesting age selection. The CMV infection status of donors was not known, potentially confounding age-related changes in expanded clonotypes. Since profiling was done on bulk unsorted PBMCs, naive and antigen-experienced compartments could not be conclusively compared. Estimates of total diversity based on one million sequenced T cells were regarded as lower bounds and as underestimates. Observed TCR beta diversity per million T cells fell roughly linearly with age, and a significant reduction was already apparent by age around 40. Observed TCR beta diversity correlated strongly with the percentage of naive T cells measured by flow cytometry.

The CDR3 numbers 16 residues from cysteine through phenylalanine. The only DNA kept is the CDR3, 48 bases in frame from the first base. Trimming takes 1 base from V and 0 bases from J, and the germline ends sit 12 bases apart. The germline V gene (reference sequence) specifies MNHNY as CDR1 and SVGAGI as CDR2. The protocol used for the library was 5' RACE. For sequencing, an Illumina HiSeq 2500 was employed. A second about 7 to 11 cycle PCR used a sample-barcoded 5' primer and a J-beta primer mix. A unique molecular identifier was introduced onto each TCR beta cDNA molecule by a template-switch 5' adaptor carrying 12 random nucleotides. Each sample yielded at least 3 million CDR3-containing paired-end reads. The Mint cDNA synthesis kit, primed by a TRBC-specific oligonucleotide, was used to synthesize first-strand cDNA from all RNA. All cDNA was treated with uracil-DNA glycosylase and then went through a first 18-cycle PCR with the universal primers M1SS and BC2_uni_R. As for the authors' bioinformatics: For normalization, 1 million high-quality reads, each with a distinct molecular identifier, were randomly selected from each sample. Instead of being binned into consensus sequences, reads with shared molecular identifiers were discarded. MiTCR, set to a Q25 quality threshold and the strictest error-elimination algorithm, was used for CDR3 identification, clonotype clustering and error correction. Lower-bound total TCR beta diversity was estimated with a nonparametric unseen species model using Euler transformation. TCRdb's own reprocessing of the public reads used fastp at Q25 and MiXCR and kept productive beta chains. For every CDR3 protein sequence, its rows merge into one entry that carries the most common genes and DNA. The V and J calls and clone size are TCRdb's, not the authors'. Within this sample are hundreds of thousands of distinct CDR3 sequences, with 45% to 60% of them counted one time only. Of the sample, around 49% is held by the ten largest clones.

The specimen sequenced was blood. The TCR sequence derives from a man in his sixties in good health. The chain employs TRBV6-6 and TRBJ1-2; there is no confident call for the D gene. DNA sequence: TGTGCCAGCAGTTACTTGGGCAGCCCCACTAACTATGGCTACACCTTC. Translated, this gives CASSYLGSPTNYGYTF.